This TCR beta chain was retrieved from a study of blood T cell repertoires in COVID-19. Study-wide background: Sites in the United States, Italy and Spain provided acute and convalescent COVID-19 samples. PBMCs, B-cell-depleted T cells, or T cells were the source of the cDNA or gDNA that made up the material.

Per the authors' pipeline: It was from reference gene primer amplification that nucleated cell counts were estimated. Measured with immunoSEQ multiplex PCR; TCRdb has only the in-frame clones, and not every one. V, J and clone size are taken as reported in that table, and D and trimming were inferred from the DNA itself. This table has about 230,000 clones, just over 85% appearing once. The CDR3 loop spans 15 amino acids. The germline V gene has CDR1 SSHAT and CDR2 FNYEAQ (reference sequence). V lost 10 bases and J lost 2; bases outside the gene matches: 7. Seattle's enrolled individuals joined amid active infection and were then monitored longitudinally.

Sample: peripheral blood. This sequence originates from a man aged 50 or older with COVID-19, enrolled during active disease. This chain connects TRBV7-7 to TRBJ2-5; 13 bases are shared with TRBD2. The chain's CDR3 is CATGLAGAPQETQYF. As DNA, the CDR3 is TGTGCCACTGGACTAGCGGGGGCGCCGCAAGAGACCCAGTACTTC.